Included here is one TCR beta chain sequence, with context. It has no known antigen specificity. Qualities for individual bases were not recorded, and no much larger clone is one base off. This sample is part of a study of blood T cell dynamics during melanoma immunotherapy (dated by TCRdb to the early 2020s). For the study in its entirety: Patients with metastatic melanoma were treated with first-line pembrolizumab or nivolumab plus ipilimumab as standard of care in the United Kingdom. To find early correlates of response, peripheral T cell receptor repertoires were profiled in metastatic melanoma patients before and after one cycle of checkpoint inhibitor therapy. The training cohort consisted of consecutive patients, while an additional independent group of patients from the same centre was pooled to form an external validation set.

The time point label corresponds to: pre-treatment baseline. Blood samples were taken at two points: before treatment (T0) and at week 3 (W3), which came after the first cycle of checkpoint blockade. Except for a couple of patients with rapid clinical progression, response was assessed 12 weeks after the first infusion by RECIST 1.1; disease control meant complete response, partial response or stable disease. Patients with prior systemic cancer treatment, concomitant immunosuppressant therapy or synchronous other active malignancies were excluded. Both bulk PBMC and plasma cell-free DNA were sequenced for TCR beta so that circulating cells and T cell turnover could be tracked. PBMC were isolated from blood with Lymphoprep and SepMate tubes, followed by red cell lysis. QIAamp DNA Blood Mini kits were used to extract DNA from PBMC and sorted T cell subsets. CDR1 and CDR2 are read off the germline V gene as SNHLY and FYNNEI. V is trimmed back by 4 bases and J by 4 bases, and the junction contains 6 bases that no gene match accounts for. CDR3 length: 14 amino acids, cysteine to phenylalanine. The only DNA kept is the CDR3, 42 bases in frame from the first base.

Every bulk PBMC sample was loaded with the same fixed amount of about 370 ng of DNA. The immunoSEQ TCRb Assay kit was used according to manufacturer instructions to amplify TCR beta CDR3 sequences from genomic DNA. The KAPA Library Quantification Kit for Illumina platforms was used to quantify pooled libraries by qPCR. Pooled libraries were clustered at 0.6-1.1 pM and sequenced on an Illumina NextSeq 500. The study's processing was this. TCR data were analyzed using immunoSEQ ANALYZER and the R LymphoSeq package. A rearrangement efficiency score was calculated as productive divided by the sum of productive and non-productive CDR3 sequences. Clonality was measured with the Gini coefficient and diversity with the Renyi index at alpha=1, compared pairwise between timepoints within each patient. In LymphoSeq, clonal relatedness was computed using an edit distance of 3, and repertoire similarity was computed using the Bhattacharyya coefficient. To classify response, a linear discriminant analysis based on week-3 changes in clonality and diversity was built using the R MASS and caret packages. Imported from immuneACCESS, the table was reduced by TCRdb to in-frame sequences with V and J called. These copies leave out some clones; in studies compared against another copy, an unresolved V gene accounts for under half, and the cause of the remainder is not known. From that table come the V and J calls and clone size; the DNA was used to work out D and trimming. The sample records approximately 15,000 clones, under 90% of which are singletons. The top ten constitute around 5.8% of the sample.

Findings and caveats that apply to the study as a whole: The study was unable to establish whether the T cell clones driving the repertoire changes were melanoma-specific or instead reflected general immune activation. A bifurcated reorganization of the PBMC repertoire at W3, with increased clonality or increased diversity, was observed in patients who later achieved disease control, unlike in progressors. The relatively small sample size was recognized as a factor that could limit how well the results generalize.

This TCR was recovered from a human donor with melanoma. The source material was blood, sampled from a patient treated with checkpoint blockade. Here the chain combines TRBV2 and TRBJ2-5, with TRBD1 matching 7 junction bases. CDR3 reads: CASSVLTGPETQYF. The nucleotides read TGTGCCAGCAGTGTCCTGACAGGGCCAGAGACCCAGTACTTC.